The 12 T cell receptor beta chains reported below all come from one sample, sequenced in a study of blood T cell repertoires in COVID-19. The protocol was immunoSEQ multiplex PCR, while the TCRdb copy is restricted to in-frame clones and leaves out a portion. The sample shows about 230,000 clones, about 84% of them seen only once. What was sequenced was PBMCs or T cells enriched from blood (not recorded which). The receptors were gathered from a man aged 55 to 70 who had recovered from COVID-19.

The chain recombines TRBV4-3 with TRBJ1-2; the D gene is possibly TRBD1 (6 bases). Germline V gene sequence: CDR1 LGHNA, CDR2 YSLEER. The CDR3 spans 15 residues. With 1 base removed from V and 2 bases from J, the gap between germline ends came to 11 bases. The CDR3 DNA is TGCGCCAGCAGCCAAGTTTCAGGGGACAACTATGGCTACACCTTC. Its protein is CASSQVSGDNYGYTF.

The chain has TRBV7-8 and TRBJ1-6; no firm D call. V lost 5 bases and J 7 bases, leaving 12 bases between the germline ends. Germline assignment: CDR1 SGHVS and CDR2 FQNEAQ. The CDR3 has 14 residues. The CDR3 coding sequence is TGTGCCAGCAGCCCCCTACGAGCGAATTCACCCCTCCACTTT. This encodes CASSPLRANSPLHF. Filled out from reference TRBV7-8 and TRBJ1-6, the complete variable domain reads GAGVSQSPRYKVAKRGQDVALRCDPISGHVSLFWYQQALGQGPEFLTYFQNEAQLDKSGLPSDRFFAERPEGSVSTLKIQRTQQEDSAVYLCASSPLRANSPLHFGNGTRLTVT.

The V call is TRBV9, the J call TRBJ2-3; 7 nucleotides agree with TRBD2. The V segment lost 4 bases and the J segment 3 bases; nucleotides outside the gene matches: 14. The CDR3 has 17 residues. CDR1 SGDLS and CDR2 YYNGEE come from the germline V gene. CDR3 bases: TGTGCCAGCAGCCCTGAACTGGTAGCGGGTTGGACAGATACGCAGTATTTT. This codes for CASSPELVAGWTDTQYF.

The rearrangement uses TRBV18 and TRBJ1-5; D remains unclear. Per the germline V gene, CDR1 is KGHSH and CDR2 is LQKENI. Trimming pared 2 bases from V and 5 bases from J, leaving 10 bases between. The length of the CDR3 is 14 residues. This CDR3 is CASSPEASYQPQHF. CDR3 DNA sequence: TGTGCCAGCTCACCAGAGGCTAGTTATCAGCCCCAGCATTTT. The entire variable domain, with the rest obtained from reference TRBV18 and TRBJ1-5, is as follows: NAGVMQNPRHLVRRRGQEARLRCSPMKGHSHVYWYRQLPEEGLKFMVYLQKENIIDESGMPKERFSAEFPKEGPSILRIQQVVRGDSAAYFCASSPEASYQPQHFGDGTRLSIL.

This clone was recorded once. This rearrangement joins TRBV7-2 to TRBJ1-4; D uncertain. The CDR3 is made up of 14 amino acids. Germline CDR1 is SGHTA and CDR2 is FQGNSA. Trimming shortened V by 1 base and J by 4 bases, and 7 bases separated the two germline ends. In DNA, the CDR3 is TGTGCCAGCAGCTTAGACAGCCTTAATGAAAAACTGTTTTTT. This encodes CASSLDSLNEKLFF.

The chain links TRBV7-2 to TRBJ2-2, with D tentatively TRBD1 (5 bases). The V and J ends lost 5 bases and 1 base respectively, with 11 bases between them. CDR3 length equals 15 residues. Germline lookup yields CDR1 SGHTA and CDR2 FQGNSA. In nucleotides, the CDR3 is TGTGCCAGCAGCCACGGACACTTGAACACCGGGGAGCTGTTTTTT. Its protein product is CASSHGHLNTGELFF.

The gene calls are TRBV6-5 and TRBJ1-5, with a possible D match to TRBD1 (6 bases). CDR3 length: 15 amino acids. CDR1 is MNHEY and CDR2 is SVGAGI in the germline V gene. V was shortened by 5 bases and J by 0 bases, with 11 bases between the two germline ends. The CDR3 sequence is CASSPGQTSNQPQHF. As DNA, the CDR3 is TGTGCCAGCAGTCCCGGACAGACTAGCAATCAGCCCCAGCATTTT.

The chain recombines TRBV11-2 with TRBJ2-4; 8 positions match TRBD2. The CDR3 extends over 15 amino acids. Germline values: CDR1 SGHAT, CDR2 FQNNGV. V trimming: 0 bases; J trimming: 8 bases; junction bases outside the gene matches: 6. The CDR3 sequence: CASSLEGREVDIQYF. The CDR3, as DNA: TGTGCCAGCAGCTTAGAGGGGCGGGAGGTGGACATTCAGTACTTC.

The J gene is TRBJ1-1, the V gene TRBV30; D remains ambiguous. The CDR3 covers 11 residues. The germline V and J ends were trimmed by 2 bases and 11 bases, with 12 bases remaining between them. In germline, CDR1 is GTSNPN, CDR2 SVGIG (reference sequence). The CDR3 sequence: CAWSQSELAFF. CDR3 DNA: TGTGCCTGGAGTCAATCGGAGTTGGCTTTCTTT.

The DNA of the CDR3 is TGTGCCAGCACTCGAATACAGGGGTCTCAGCCCCAGCATTTT. Protein sequence: CASTRIQGSQPQHF. The chain is built from TRBV6-5 and TRBJ1-5, with 7 nucleotides matching TRBD1. CDR3 size: 14 residues. The junction had 9 bases not matched to a gene; V was cut back by 7 bases and J by 6 bases. CDR1 is MNHEY and CDR2 is SVGAGI in the germline V gene.

V usage is TRBV7-2 and J usage is TRBJ2-1; possibly TRBD2 for D (7 bases). Deletions cut 2 bases from V and 4 bases from J, with 12 bases between. From germline, CDR1 is SGHTA and CDR2 FQGNSA. The CDR3 consists of 15 residues. The CDR3 region is CASSLLGGAYNEQFF. For the CDR3, the DNA is TGTGCCAGCAGCTTATTGGGGGGGGCGTACAATGAGCAGTTCTTC.

On this clone itself: This same CDR3 is encoded by further DNA sequences in the sample. J is TRBJ2-1 and V is TRBV7-2; D uncertain. Trimming stripped 1 base from V and 7 bases from J, with 5 bases between. Germline V gene sequence: CDR1 SGHTA, CDR2 FQGNSA. The CDR3 covers 12 residues. CDR3 coding DNA: TGTGCCAGCAGCTTAGTTCTGAATGAGCAGTTCTTC. Protein sequence: CASSLVLNEQFF.